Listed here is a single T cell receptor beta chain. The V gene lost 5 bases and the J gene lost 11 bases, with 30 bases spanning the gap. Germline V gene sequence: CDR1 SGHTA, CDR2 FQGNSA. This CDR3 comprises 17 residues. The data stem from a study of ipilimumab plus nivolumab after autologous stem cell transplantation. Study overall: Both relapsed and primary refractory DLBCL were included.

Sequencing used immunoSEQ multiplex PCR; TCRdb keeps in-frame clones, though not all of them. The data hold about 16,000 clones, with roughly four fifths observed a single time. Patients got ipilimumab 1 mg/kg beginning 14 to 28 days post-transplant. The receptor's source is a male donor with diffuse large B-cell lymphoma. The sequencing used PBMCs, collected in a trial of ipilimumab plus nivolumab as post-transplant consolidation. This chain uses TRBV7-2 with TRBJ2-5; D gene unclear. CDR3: CASSPGRVGSLRSEQYF. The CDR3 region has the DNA TGTGCCAGCAGCCCCGGTCGGGTGGGGTCTCTACGAAGTGAGCAGTACTTC.